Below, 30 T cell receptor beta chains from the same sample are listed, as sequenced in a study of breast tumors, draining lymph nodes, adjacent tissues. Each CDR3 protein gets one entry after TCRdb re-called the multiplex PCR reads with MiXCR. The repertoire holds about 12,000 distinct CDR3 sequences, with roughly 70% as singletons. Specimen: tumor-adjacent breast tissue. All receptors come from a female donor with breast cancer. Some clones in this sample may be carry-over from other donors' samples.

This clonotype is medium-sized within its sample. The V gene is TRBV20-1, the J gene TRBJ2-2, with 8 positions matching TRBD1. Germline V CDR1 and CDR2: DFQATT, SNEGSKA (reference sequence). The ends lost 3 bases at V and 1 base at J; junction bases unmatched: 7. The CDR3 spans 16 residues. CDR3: CSARDRVGWNTGELFF. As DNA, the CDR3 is TGCAGTGCTAGGGACAGGGTCGGCTGGAACACCGGGGAGCTGTTTTTT.

The CDR3 DNA follows: TGTGCCAGCAGCCAAGGGGGACTAGCGGGAGAAAAAGAGACCCAGTACTTC. Translated: CASSQGGLAGEKETQYF. V and J are TRBV3-1 and TRBJ2-5; 14 positions match TRBD2. Germline V CDR1 and CDR2: LGHDT, YNNKEL (reference sequence). Trimming took 1 base from V and 3 from J; bases not matched to a gene: 4. This CDR3 spans 17 amino acids.

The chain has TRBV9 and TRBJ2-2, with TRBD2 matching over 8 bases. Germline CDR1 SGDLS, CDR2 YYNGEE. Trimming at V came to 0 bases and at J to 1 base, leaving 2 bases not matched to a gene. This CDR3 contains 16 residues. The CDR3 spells CASSVGTSGNTGELFF. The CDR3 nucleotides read TGTGCCAGCAGCGTAGGAACTAGCGGGAACACCGGGGAGCTGTTTTTT. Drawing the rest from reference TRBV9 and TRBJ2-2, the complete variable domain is DSGVTQTPKHLITATGQRVTLRCSPRSGDLSVYWYQQSLDQGLQFLIQYYNGEERAKGNILERFSAQQFPDLHSELNLSSLELGDSALYFCASSVGTSGNTGELFFGEGSRLTVL.

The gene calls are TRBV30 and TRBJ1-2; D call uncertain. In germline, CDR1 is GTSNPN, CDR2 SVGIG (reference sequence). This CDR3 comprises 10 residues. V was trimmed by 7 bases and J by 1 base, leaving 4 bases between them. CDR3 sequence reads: CASFNYGYTF. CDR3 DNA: TGTGCCTCATTTAACTATGGCTACACCTTC.

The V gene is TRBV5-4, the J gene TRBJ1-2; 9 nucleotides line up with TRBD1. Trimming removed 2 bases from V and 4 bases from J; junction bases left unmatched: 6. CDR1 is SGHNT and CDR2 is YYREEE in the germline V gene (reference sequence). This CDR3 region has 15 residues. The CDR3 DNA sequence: TGTGCCAGCAGCTTAGCCGGGACAGGGTCCTATGGCTACACCTTC. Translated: CASSLAGTGSYGYTF.

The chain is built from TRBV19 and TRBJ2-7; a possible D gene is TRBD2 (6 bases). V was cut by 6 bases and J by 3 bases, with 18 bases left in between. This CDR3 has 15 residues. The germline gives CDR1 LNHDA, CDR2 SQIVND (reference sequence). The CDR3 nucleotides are TGTGCCAGTAGCCCCGCCGGAGGGGCCCTCTACGAGCAGTACTTC. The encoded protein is CASSPAGGALYEQYF.

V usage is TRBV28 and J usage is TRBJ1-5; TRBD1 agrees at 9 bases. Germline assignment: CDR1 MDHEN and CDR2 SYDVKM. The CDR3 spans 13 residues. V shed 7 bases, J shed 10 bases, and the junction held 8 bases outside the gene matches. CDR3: CASTQTGGLPQHF. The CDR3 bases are TGTGCCAGCACCCAGACAGGGGGTCTTCCCCAGCATTTT.

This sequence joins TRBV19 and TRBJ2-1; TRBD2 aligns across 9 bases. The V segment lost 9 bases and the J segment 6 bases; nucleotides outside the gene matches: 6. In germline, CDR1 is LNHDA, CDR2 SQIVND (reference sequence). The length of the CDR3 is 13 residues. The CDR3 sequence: CASKREVGNEQFF. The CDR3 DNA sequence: TGTGCCAGCAAGCGGGAGGTGGGCAATGAGCAGTTCTTC.

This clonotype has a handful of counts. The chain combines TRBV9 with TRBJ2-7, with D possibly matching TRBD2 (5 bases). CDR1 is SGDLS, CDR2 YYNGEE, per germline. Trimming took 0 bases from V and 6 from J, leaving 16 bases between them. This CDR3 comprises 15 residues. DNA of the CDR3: TGTGCCAGCAGCGTAGGTTCGGACTGGGTCTCCGAGCAGTACTTC. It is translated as CASSVGSDWVSEQYF.

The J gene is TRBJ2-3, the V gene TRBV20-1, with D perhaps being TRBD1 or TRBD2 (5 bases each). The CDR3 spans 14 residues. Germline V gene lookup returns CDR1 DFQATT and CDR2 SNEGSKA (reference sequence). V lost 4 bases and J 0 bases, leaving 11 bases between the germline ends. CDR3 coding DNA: TGCAGTGCTACCGGGACGGGCAGCACAGATACGCAGTATTTT. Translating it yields CSATGTGSTDTQYF.

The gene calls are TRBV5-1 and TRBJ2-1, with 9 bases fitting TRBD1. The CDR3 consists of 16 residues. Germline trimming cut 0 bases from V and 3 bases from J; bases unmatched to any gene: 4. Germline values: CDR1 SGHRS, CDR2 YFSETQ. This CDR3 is CASSLETGGLYNEQFF. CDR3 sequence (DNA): TGCGCCAGCAGCTTGGAGACAGGGGGACTCTACAATGAGCAGTTCTTC. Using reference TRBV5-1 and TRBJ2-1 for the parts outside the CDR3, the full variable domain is KAGVTQTPRYLIKTRGQQVTLSCSPISGHRSVSWYQQTPGQGLQFLFEYFSETQRNKGNFPGRFSGRQFSNSRSEMNVSTLELGDSALYLCASSLETGGLYNEQFFGPGTRLTVL.

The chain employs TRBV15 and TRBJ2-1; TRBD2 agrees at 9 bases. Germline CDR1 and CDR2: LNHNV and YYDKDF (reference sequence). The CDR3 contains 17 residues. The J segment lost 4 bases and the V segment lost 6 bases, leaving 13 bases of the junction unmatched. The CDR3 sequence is CATRASGGRGPYNEQFF. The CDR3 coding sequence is TGTGCCACCAGAGCTTCCGGCGGGAGGGGCCCATACAATGAGCAGTTCTTC.

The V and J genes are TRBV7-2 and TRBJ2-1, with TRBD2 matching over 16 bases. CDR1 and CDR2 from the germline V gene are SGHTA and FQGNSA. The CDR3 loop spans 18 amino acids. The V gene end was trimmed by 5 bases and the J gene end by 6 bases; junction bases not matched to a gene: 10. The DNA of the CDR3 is TGTGCCAGCAGCCCTCCGGGACTAGCGGGAGGGCAACCCAATGAGCAGTTCTTC. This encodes CASSPPGLAGGQPNEQFF.

The CDR3 loop is CASSDRTSGPEQFF. CDR3 nucleotide sequence: TGTGCCAGCAGCGACCGGACTAGCGGCCCTGAGCAGTTCTTC. The gene calls are TRBV11-3 and TRBJ2-1; 10 bases are shared with TRBD2. Germline assignment: CDR1 SGHNT and CDR2 YENEEA. J lost 9 bases, V lost 5 bases, and 7 bases had no gene match. The CDR3 totals 14 residues. Full variable domain (outside the CDR3, taken from reference TRBV11-3 and TRBJ2-1): EAGVVQSPRYKIIEKKQPVAFWCNPISGHNTLYWYLQNLGQGPELLIRYENEEAVDDSQLPKDRFSAERLKGVDSTLKIQPAELGDSAVYLCASSDRTSGPEQFFGPGTRLTVL.

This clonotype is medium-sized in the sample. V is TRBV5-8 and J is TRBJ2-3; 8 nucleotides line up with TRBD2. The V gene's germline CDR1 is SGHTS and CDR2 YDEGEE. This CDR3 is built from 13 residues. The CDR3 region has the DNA TGTGCAGCGGGGGTGGGACCCACAGATACGCAGTATTTT. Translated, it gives CAAGVGPTDTQYF.

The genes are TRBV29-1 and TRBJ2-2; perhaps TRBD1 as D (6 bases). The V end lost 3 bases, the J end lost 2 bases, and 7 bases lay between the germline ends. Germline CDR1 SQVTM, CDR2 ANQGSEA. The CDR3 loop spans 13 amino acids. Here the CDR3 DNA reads TGCAGCGTTGACAGGGGTAACACCGGGGAGCTGTTTTTT. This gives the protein CSVDRGNTGELFF.

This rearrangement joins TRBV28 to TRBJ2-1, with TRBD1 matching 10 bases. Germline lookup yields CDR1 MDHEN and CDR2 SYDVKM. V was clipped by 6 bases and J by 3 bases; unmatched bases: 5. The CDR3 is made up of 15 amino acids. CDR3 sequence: CASRSDRGLYNEQFF. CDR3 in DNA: TGTGCCAGCAGATCTGACAGGGGGCTCTACAATGAGCAGTTCTTC.

CDR3 sequence reads: CSGQGSYEQYF. The CDR3 nucleotides read TGCAGTGGGCAGGGTTCCTACGAGCAGTACTTC. The chain is built from TRBV20-1 and TRBJ2-7; tentatively, D is TRBD1 (5 bases). Per the germline V gene, CDR1 is DFQATT and CDR2 is SNEGSKA (reference sequence). Trimming took off 7 bases at V and 1 base at J, with 8 bases between the two ends. The length of the CDR3 is 11 residues.

The CDR3 sequence is CATSDLRSDRGREETQYF. The CDR3 DNA follows: TGTGCCACCAGTGATCTTAGGTCGGACAGGGGGCGCGAAGAGACCCAGTACTTC. The V gene is TRBV24-1, the J gene TRBJ2-5; TRBD1 matches at 11 bases. V shed 3 bases, J shed 3 bases, and the junction held 11 bases outside the gene matches. The germline CDR1 and CDR2 sequences are KGHDR and SFDVKD. The CDR3 loop spans 18 amino acids.

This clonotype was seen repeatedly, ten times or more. In DNA form, the CDR3 reads TGTGCCAGCAGTTCGGCGGCGGGAGGGCCCTACGAGCAGTACTTC. Amino acids: CASSSAAGGPYEQYF. The chain has TRBV5-4 and TRBJ2-7; 9 bases are shared with TRBD2. Germline CDR1 is SGHNT and CDR2 is YYREEE (reference sequence). J was trimmed by 2 bases and V by 5 bases; bases with no gene match: 8. CDR3 length equals 15 residues. The variable domain in full, with the rest retrieved from reference TRBV5-4 and TRBJ2-7, is ETGVTQSPTHLIKTRGQQVTLRCSSQSGHNTVSWYQQALGQGPQFIFQYYREEENGRGNFPPRFSGLQFPNYSSELNVNALELDDSALYLCASSSAAGGPYEQYFGPGTRLTVT.

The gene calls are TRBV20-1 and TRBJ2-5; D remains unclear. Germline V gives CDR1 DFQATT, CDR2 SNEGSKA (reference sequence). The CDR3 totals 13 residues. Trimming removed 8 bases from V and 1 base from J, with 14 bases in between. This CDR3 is CSSSGPVQETQYF. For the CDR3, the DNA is TGCAGTTCTTCCGGACCGGTCCAAGAGACCCAGTACTTC.

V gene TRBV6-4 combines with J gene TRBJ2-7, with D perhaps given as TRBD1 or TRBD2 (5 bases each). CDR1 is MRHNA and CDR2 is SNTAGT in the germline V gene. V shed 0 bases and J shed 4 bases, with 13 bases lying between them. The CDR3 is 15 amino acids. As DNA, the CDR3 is TGTGCCAGCAGTGACTCGTGGGGGAGCCCGTACGAGCAGTACTTC. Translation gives CASSDSWGSPYEQYF.

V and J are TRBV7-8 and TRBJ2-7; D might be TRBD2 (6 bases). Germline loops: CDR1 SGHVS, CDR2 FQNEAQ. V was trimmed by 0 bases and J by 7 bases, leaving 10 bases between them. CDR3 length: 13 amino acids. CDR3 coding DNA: TGTGCCAGCAGCTTAGCGGCCGGAGGGGAGCAGTACTTC. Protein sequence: CASSLAAGGEQYF.

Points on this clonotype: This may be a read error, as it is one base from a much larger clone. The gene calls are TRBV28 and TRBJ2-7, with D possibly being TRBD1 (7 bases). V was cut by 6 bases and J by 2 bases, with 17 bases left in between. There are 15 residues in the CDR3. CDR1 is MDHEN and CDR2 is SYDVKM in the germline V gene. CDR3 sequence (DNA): TGTGCCAGCAGGAAATCAGGGGGGTGCGCCTACGAGCAGTACTTC. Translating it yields CASRKSGGCAYEQYF.

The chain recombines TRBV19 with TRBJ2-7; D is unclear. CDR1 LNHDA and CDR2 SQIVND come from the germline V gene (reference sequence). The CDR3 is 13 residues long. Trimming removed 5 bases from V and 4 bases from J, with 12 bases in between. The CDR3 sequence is CASSVGSKYEQYF. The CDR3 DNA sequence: TGTGCCAGTAGTGTGGGCTCTAAATACGAGCAGTACTTC.

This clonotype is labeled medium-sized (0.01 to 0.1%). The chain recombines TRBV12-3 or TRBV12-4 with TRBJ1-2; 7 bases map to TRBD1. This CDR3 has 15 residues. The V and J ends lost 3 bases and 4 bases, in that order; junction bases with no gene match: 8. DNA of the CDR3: TGTGCCAGCAGTTTGACAGGGCACGGCGGCTATGGCTACACCTTC. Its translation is CASSLTGHGGYGYTF.

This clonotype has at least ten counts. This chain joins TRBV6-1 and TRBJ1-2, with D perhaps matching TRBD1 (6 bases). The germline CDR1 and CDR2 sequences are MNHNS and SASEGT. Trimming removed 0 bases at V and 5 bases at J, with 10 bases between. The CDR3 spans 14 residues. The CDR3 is CASSEAGGKYGYTF. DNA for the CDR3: TGTGCCAGCAGTGAAGCGGGGGGCAAGTATGGCTACACCTTC.

The CDR3 spells CASSLSGTEGNEQFF. The CDR3 DNA is TGTGCCAGCAGCCTTTCCGGGACAGAAGGCAATGAGCAGTTCTTC. The chain is built from TRBV7-2 and TRBJ2-1; TRBD1 agrees at 7 bases. Trimming cost V 5 bases and J 6 bases; bases outside gene matches: 10. The V gene's germline CDR1 is SGHTA and CDR2 FQGNSA. The CDR3 has 15 amino acids.

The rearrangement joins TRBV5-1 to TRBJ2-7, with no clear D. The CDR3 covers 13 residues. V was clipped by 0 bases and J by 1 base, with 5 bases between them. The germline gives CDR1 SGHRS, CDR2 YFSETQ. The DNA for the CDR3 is TGCGCCAGCAGCTTGGCTAGTTCCTACGAGCAGTACTTC. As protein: CASSLASSYEQYF.

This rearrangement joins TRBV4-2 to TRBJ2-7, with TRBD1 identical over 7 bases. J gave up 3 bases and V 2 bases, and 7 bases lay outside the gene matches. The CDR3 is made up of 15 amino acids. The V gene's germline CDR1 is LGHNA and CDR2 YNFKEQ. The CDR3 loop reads CASSQPRQGYYEQYF. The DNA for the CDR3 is TGTGCCAGCAGCCAACCTAGACAGGGCTACTACGAGCAGTACTTC.